This T cell receptor beta chain originates from a study of cytomegalovirus exposure and HLA in healthy donors (dated by TCRdb to the late 2010s). As for the study more broadly: According to a later analysis, the roughly 120 validation repertoires were produced on the same platform as the approximately 690 repertoires of the first cohort. The study aimed to test whether cataloging public T cell receptors could reveal signatures of past pathogen exposure. Along with the roughly 670-subject first cohort, a separate validation cohort of over a hundred different subjects was used. High-throughput TCR immunosequencing, statistical association of individual TCRs with disease status, and machine learning were combined to predict cytomegalovirus infection status.

Study-wide findings and limitations: Across donors, most TCR sequences were observed very rarely, whereas some public TCRs were present in many individuals. In a later analysis, TCRs clustered in the first cohort were found to also tend to co-occur in the 120 or so validation repertoires, with approximately 95% of cluster scores above 0. In both the original and validation cohorts, the classifier was reported to diagnose cytomegalovirus status with high specificity and sensitivity. The validation cohort had no HLA typing available for a later analysis, so co-occurrence within that cohort was assessed over all 120 or so repertoires. The authors suggested that the approach could potentially be generalized to other disease states and immunological phenotypes. A total of 150 to 200 TCR beta chains were listed by the study as associated with cytomegalovirus. A few of the identified cytomegalovirus-associated TCR beta chains were confirmed in vitro to be specific for cytomegalovirus antigens.

This clone has more than one count but fewer than ten. What antigen it recognizes has not been identified. No quality values exist for individual bases; no much larger clone is one base distant. The donors belonged to the validation cohort of around 120 subjects, which was separate from the roughly 670-subject first cohort. The library was generated by the immunoSEQ multiplex PCR assay. Per the authors' processing: A statistical classification framework was built to diagnose cytomegalovirus status from the catalog of TCR beta chain sequences. TCRdb stores this immuneACCESS table with in-frame sequences only. Part of the clones is absent; in the studies checked, under half of the shortfall reflects unresolved V genes, and no reason is known for the rest. That table supplies the V and J calls and clone size; D and trimming were determined from the DNA. Present in this sample are hundreds of thousands of clones, roughly 88% of which were seen just once. Under 0.95% of the sample rests with the top ten.

The CDR3, from cysteine to phenylalanine, totals 15 residues. This entry keeps only the CDR3 DNA: 45 bases, framed from base 1. After removal of 4 bases from V and 2 bases from J, the junction retains 7 bases not matched to a gene. The germline V gene sets CDR1 to ENHRY and CDR2 to SYGVKD. This sequence uses TRBV10-3 and TRBJ2-7; the central 8 bases match TRBD1. The receptor's source is a young woman in good health and CMV-seronegative. The sample was PBMCs. The CDR3 corresponds to CAISGADRAPYEQYF. The nucleotide sequence is TGTGCCATCAGTGGGGCGGACAGGGCTCCCTACGAGCAGTACTTC.